This is a list of T cell receptor beta chains from one sample in a study of cytotoxic CD8 clonotypes in ibrutinib-treated CLL. The data were produced by immunoSEQ multiplex PCR, yet TCRdb's version contains in-frame clones alone and is incomplete. The data hold under 200,000 clones, with 70% to 85% observed a single time. Sequenced here: PBMCs, sampled after 12 months of ibrutinib treatment. These receptors were collected from a human donor with chronic lymphocytic leukemia. Both conserved end residues are part of each CDR3. The D gene is left open where the match is weak. Rows give clone size only sometimes, using once, few, many, or a class for an expanded clone.

clone_size: NA; j_call: TRBJ2-2; v_call: TRBV7-2; d_call: TRBD2; cdr3_nt: TGTGCCAGCAGACCCGGGCCGACTAGCGGTACCGGGGAGCTGTTTTTT; cdr3_aa: CASRPGPTSGTGELFF
clone_size: NA; j_call: TRBJ1-1; v_call: TRBV28; d_call: NA; cdr3_nt: TGTGCCAGCCAGAGGAACACTGAAGCTTTCTTT; cdr3_aa: CASQRNTEAFF
clone_size: NA; j_call: TRBJ2-3; v_call: TRBV7-2; d_call: NA; cdr3_nt: TGTGCCAGCAGCACCAGACCACAGAATCCGCAGTATTTT; cdr3_aa: CASSTRPQNPQYF
clone_size: NA; j_call: TRBJ2-1; v_call: TRBV19; d_call: NA; cdr3_nt: TGTGCCAGTAAAAGGGCGGAGTACAATGAGCAGTTCTTC; cdr3_aa: CASKRAEYNEQFF
clone_size: once; j_call: TRBJ2-1; v_call: TRBV10-3; d_call: NA; cdr3_nt: TGTGCCACGGGACCGGGGACCGGGGCTGACAATGAGCAGTTCTTC; cdr3_aa: CATGPGTGADNEQFF
clone_size: NA; j_call: TRBJ2-7; v_call: TRBV2; d_call: NA; cdr3_nt: TGTGCCAGCAGAACAGGGTTTTACGAGCAGTACTTC; cdr3_aa: CASRTGFYEQYF
clone_size: NA; j_call: TRBJ2-5; v_call: TRBV18; d_call: NA; cdr3_nt: TGTGCCAGCTCACCACAAGGGGAGACCCAGTACTTC; cdr3_aa: CASSPQGETQYF
clone_size: once; j_call: TRBJ2-7; v_call: TRBV7-8; d_call: NA; cdr3_nt: TGTGCCAGCAGCTTAGGTAGGCCCTACGAGCAGTACTTC; cdr3_aa: CASSLGRPYEQYF
clone_size: NA; j_call: TRBJ2-6; v_call: TRBV10-3; d_call: TRBD1; cdr3_nt: TGTGCCATCAGTGAGTCTGGACAGGGCTCTCTCTCTGGGGCCAACGTCCTGACTTTC; cdr3_aa: CAISESGQGSLSGANVLTF
clone_size: once; j_call: TRBJ1-3; v_call: TRBV7-4; d_call: NA; cdr3_nt: TGTGCCAGCAGCTCCCATCTCTCTGGAAACACCATATATTTT; cdr3_aa: CASSSHLSGNTIYF
clone_size: NA; j_call: TRBJ1-4; v_call: TRBV4-2; d_call: NA; cdr3_nt: TGTGCCAGCAGCCAAGATCGGTGGGCATTTGAAAAACTGTTTTTT; cdr3_aa: CASSQDRWAFEKLFF
clone_size: NA; j_call: TRBJ2-7; v_call: TRBV2; d_call: NA; cdr3_nt: TGTGCCAGCAAGGACAGTCACTACGAGCAGTACTTC; cdr3_aa: CASKDSHYEQYF
clone_size: NA; j_call: TRBJ2-7; v_call: TRBV6-1; d_call: NA; cdr3_nt: TGTGCCAGACCGGACAGAAAAGTCGAGTACGAGCAGTACTTC; cdr3_aa: CARPDRKVEYEQYF
clone_size: once; j_call: TRBJ1-1; v_call: TRBV6-1; d_call: NA; cdr3_nt: TGTGCCAGCTCTTCGGGGTCCGAAGCTTTCTTT; cdr3_aa: CASSSGSEAFF
clone_size: NA; j_call: TRBJ2-5; v_call: TRBV30; d_call: TRBD1; cdr3_nt: TGTGCCTGGAACCGGGACAGGGCCCAAGAGACCCAGTACTTC; cdr3_aa: CAWNRDRAQETQYF
clone_size: NA; j_call: TRBJ1-2; v_call: TRBV7-2; d_call: NA; cdr3_nt: TGTGCCAGCAGCTTAGGCGGTGTTGGCAACTATGGCTACACCTTC; cdr3_aa: CASSLGGVGNYGYTF
clone_size: once; j_call: TRBJ2-3; v_call: TRBV5-4; d_call: TRBD2; cdr3_nt: TGTGCCAGCAGCGGCGGGACTAGCGGACTTACAGATACGCAGTATTTT; cdr3_aa: CASSGGTSGLTDTQYF
clone_size: NA; j_call: TRBJ2-3; v_call: TRBV7-8; d_call: TRBD2; cdr3_nt: TGTGCCAGCAGCCCCCGGACTAGCGGGGCTAGCACAGATACGCAGTATTTT; cdr3_aa: CASSPRTSGASTDTQYF
clone_size: NA; j_call: TRBJ1-2; v_call: TRBV6-1; d_call: TRBD1; cdr3_nt: TGTGCCAGCAGCCCGGGACAGGGAGTGTTTGGCTACACCTTC; cdr3_aa: CASSPGQGVFGYTF
clone_size: NA; j_call: TRBJ2-1; v_call: TRBV4-2; d_call: TRBD1; cdr3_nt: TGTGCCAGCAGCCAACCGGGACAGGGGGACTCCTACAATGAGCAGTTCTTC; cdr3_aa: CASSQPGQGDSYNEQFF
clone_size: medium-sized; j_call: TRBJ2-7; v_call: TRBV5-6; d_call: NA; cdr3_nt: TGTGCCAGCAGCTTGGAACAGAGATACGAGCAGTACTTC; cdr3_aa: CASSLEQRYEQYF
clone_size: NA; j_call: TRBJ1-1; v_call: TRBV7-3; d_call: NA; cdr3_nt: TGTGCCAGCAGCTTAAGAACAGCTAGGAACACTGAAGCTTTCTTT; cdr3_aa: CASSLRTARNTEAFF
clone_size: NA; j_call: TRBJ2-5; v_call: TRBV5-6; d_call: NA; cdr3_nt: TGTGCCAGCAGCGTGGGGGTAGACCAAGAGACCCAGTACTTC; cdr3_aa: CASSVGVDQETQYF
clone_size: NA; j_call: TRBJ1-4; v_call: TRBV6-6; d_call: TRBD1; cdr3_nt: TGTGCCAGCAGCACAGTGGGACAGGGGTCACCTGAAAAACTGTTTTTT; cdr3_aa: CASSTVGQGSPEKLFF
clone_size: NA; j_call: TRBJ1-1; v_call: TRBV27; d_call: NA; cdr3_nt: TGTGCCAGCAGTTTAACACCCGGGGTCACTGAAGCTTTCTTT; cdr3_aa: CASSLTPGVTEAFF
clone_size: NA; j_call: TRBJ1-5; v_call: TRBV5-5; d_call: NA; cdr3_nt: TGTGCCAGCAGCTTGATCCCCCAGCCCCAGCATTTT; cdr3_aa: CASSLIPQPQHF
clone_size: NA; j_call: TRBJ1-5; v_call: TRBV6-1; d_call: NA; cdr3_nt: TGTGCCAGCCAGGGTCAGCAAAATCAGCCCCAGCATTTT; cdr3_aa: CASQGQQNQPQHF
clone_size: NA; j_call: TRBJ1-1; v_call: TRBV7-2; d_call: NA; cdr3_nt: TGTGCCAGCAGCTTAGAACATCGGCTTGAAGCTTTCTTT; cdr3_aa: CASSLEHRLEAFF
clone_size: NA; j_call: TRBJ2-5; v_call: TRBV28; d_call: NA; cdr3_nt: TGTGCCAGCAGGCGCGGGCAGGGGGGGGAGACCCAGTACTTC; cdr3_aa: CASRRGQGGETQYF
clone_size: NA; j_call: TRBJ1-1; v_call: TRBV10-3; d_call: NA; cdr3_nt: TGTGCCATCAGTGTCGGCGGACAGTTGACTGAAGCTTTCTTT; cdr3_aa: CAISVGGQLTEAFF
clone_size: NA; j_call: TRBJ2-7; v_call: TRBV6-5; d_call: NA; cdr3_nt: TGTGCCAGCAGTTTTGGACCAAGATACGAGCAGTACTTC; cdr3_aa: CASSFGPRYEQYF
clone_size: NA; j_call: TRBJ2-5; v_call: TRBV11-2; d_call: TRBD1; cdr3_nt: TGTGCCAGCAGCTTAGAGGGACAGGGTAGGGGAGCCCAGTACTTC; cdr3_aa: CASSLEGQGRGAQYF
clone_size: NA; j_call: TRBJ2-7; v_call: TRBV7-2; d_call: TRBD2; cdr3_nt: TGTGCCAGCAGCGCACCTGGGAGGGGAAGCGACGAGCAGTACTTC; cdr3_aa: CASSAPGRGSDEQYF
clone_size: NA; j_call: TRBJ1-1; v_call: TRBV7-9; d_call: NA; cdr3_nt: TGTGCCAGCGGACGTATGAACACTGAAGCTTTCTTT; cdr3_aa: CASGRMNTEAFF
clone_size: NA; j_call: TRBJ2-1; v_call: TRBV4-2; d_call: TRBD2; cdr3_nt: TGTGCCAGCAGCCAAGTGGCGCGGACTAGCGGGGGCCGGAATGAGCAGTTCTTC; cdr3_aa: CASSQVARTSGGRNEQFF
clone_size: once; j_call: TRBJ1-2; v_call: TRBV6-6; d_call: TRBD1; cdr3_nt: TGTGCCAGCAGCCCCACCCTGGACAGGCGCTATGGCTACACCTTC; cdr3_aa: CASSPTLDRRYGYTF
clone_size: NA; j_call: TRBJ2-1; v_call: TRBV9; d_call: TRBD2; cdr3_nt: TGTGCCAGCAGCCCGCGTGGAGCGGGAGTCAATGAGCAGTTCTTC; cdr3_aa: CASSPRGAGVNEQFF
clone_size: few; j_call: TRBJ2-3; v_call: TRBV10-3; d_call: NA; cdr3_nt: TGTGCCATCAGTGAGGCCAAGCGGTTCGGCACAGATACGCAGTATTTT; cdr3_aa: CAISEAKRFGTDTQYF
clone_size: NA; j_call: TRBJ1-2; v_call: TRBV19; d_call: TRBD1; cdr3_nt: TGTGCCAGTAGTACCGGGACAGGGCCTAACTATGGCTACACCTTC; cdr3_aa: CASSTGTGPNYGYTF
clone_size: NA; j_call: TRBJ1-5; v_call: TRBV7-2; d_call: NA; cdr3_nt: TGTGCCAGCAGCTTTGGGGGAAATAGCAATCAGCCCCAGCATTTT; cdr3_aa: CASSFGGNSNQPQHF
clone_size: once; j_call: TRBJ2-5; v_call: TRBV15; d_call: NA; cdr3_nt: TGTGCCTCCAAGCCGGGACAAGTCCAAGAGACCCAGTACTTC; cdr3_aa: CASKPGQVQETQYF
clone_size: few; j_call: TRBJ1-1; v_call: TRBV14; d_call: NA; cdr3_nt: TGTGCCAGCAGCCCGCGGACCTTCTCGGCGGCTTTCTTT; cdr3_aa: CASSPRTFSAAFF
clone_size: NA; j_call: TRBJ1-5; v_call: TRBV7-9; d_call: TRBD1; cdr3_nt: TGTGCCAGCAGCTCACAGGGGACGGGCAATCAGCCCCAGCATTTT; cdr3_aa: CASSSQGTGNQPQHF
clone_size: NA; j_call: TRBJ2-3; v_call: TRBV6-8; d_call: TRBD2; cdr3_nt: TGTGCCAGCAGTCCCCAGACTAGCGGGAGGACAGATACGCAGTATTTT; cdr3_aa: CASSPQTSGRTDTQYF
clone_size: NA; j_call: TRBJ1-5; v_call: TRBV2; d_call: NA; cdr3_nt: TGTGCCAGCAGTGATTCGACCCCCAATCAGCCCCAGCATTTT; cdr3_aa: CASSDSTPNQPQHF
clone_size: NA; j_call: TRBJ2-3; v_call: TRBV7-2; d_call: TRBD2; cdr3_nt: TGTGCCAGCAGCCCCCGGGCGGGAGTACCAGATACGCAGTATTTT; cdr3_aa: CASSPRAGVPDTQYF
clone_size: NA; j_call: TRBJ2-7; v_call: TRBV5-1; d_call: TRBD1; cdr3_nt: TGCGCCAGCAGCTGGAGGGGGACAGGGCGCCGCGAGCAGTACTTC; cdr3_aa: CASSWRGTGRREQYF
clone_size: NA; j_call: TRBJ1-6; v_call: TRBV28; d_call: TRBD1; cdr3_nt: TGTGCCAGCAGAACAGGGGGAGGGAGTTCACCCCTCCACTTT; cdr3_aa: CASRTGGGSSPLHF
clone_size: few; j_call: TRBJ2-5; v_call: TRBV7-2; d_call: NA; cdr3_nt: TGTGCCAGCAGTCAAGGGAGGTCGGGAGAGACCCAGTACTTC; cdr3_aa: CASSQGRSGETQYF
clone_size: NA; j_call: TRBJ2-7; v_call: TRBV29-1; d_call: NA; cdr3_nt: TGCAGCGTTGAAGCTAGGGCCGGCTACGAGCAGTACTTC; cdr3_aa: CSVEARAGYEQYF
clone_size: NA; j_call: TRBJ2-3; v_call: TRBV29-1; d_call: TRBD2; cdr3_nt: TGCAGCGTTGCCGGGACTAGGGCCCAGTATTTT; cdr3_aa: CSVAGTRAQYF
clone_size: NA; j_call: TRBJ1-1; v_call: TRBV5-5; d_call: NA; cdr3_nt: TGTGCCAGCAGCCTAAAGAACACTGAAGCTTTCTTT; cdr3_aa: CASSLKNTEAFF
clone_size: NA; j_call: TRBJ2-5; v_call: TRBV13; d_call: NA; cdr3_nt: TGTGCCAGCAGCTTAGATTCGCGGCAAGAGACCCAGTACTTC; cdr3_aa: CASSLDSRQETQYF